The rows below give T cell receptor beta chains drawn from one sample of a study of blood T cell repertoires in COVID-19. Profiled with immunoSEQ multiplex PCR; TCRdb holds only in-frame clones, not every one. The sample lists about 340,000 clones; more than 70% were seen once. What was sequenced was peripheral blood. The source is a man aged 30-40 years with active or convalescent COVID-19. CDR3s include the opening cysteine and the closing phenylalanine or tryptophan. Each record gives: CDR3 DNA, CDR3 protein, CDR3 length, V gene, D gene, J gene, clone size. A D gene is named only where the DNA matches it firmly. Size tells how often a clone was seen (once, few, many) or the class of an expanded clone, and some rows leave it out.

TGTGCCACCAGTGGGGCAGGGGGCTCTCTATCCGGTGAAGCTTTCTTT,CATSGAGGSLSGEAFF,16,TRBV24-1,TRBD1,TRBJ1-1,few
TGTGCCAGCAGCTCACAAAATTCACCCCTCCACTTT,CASSSQNSPLHF,12,TRBV7-9,-,TRBJ1-6,-
TGTGCCAGCACTCCCCAGGGGCAGGGGAATTCACCCCTCCACTTT,CASTPQGQGNSPLHF,15,TRBV7-9,-,TRBJ1-6,-
TGTGCCAGCAGCTTCCACAGGGACCAGCAGTACTTC,CASSFHRDQQYF,12,TRBV3-1/TRBV3-2,-,TRBJ2-7,-
TGCGCCAGCAGCCAAGGACCGGGACAGGGCTTCGTTTTTGGGGCCAACGTCCTGACTTTC,CASSQGPGQGFVFGANVLTF,20,TRBV4-3,TRBD1,TRBJ2-6,-
TGTGCCAGCAGCTTCATGGCGGGGGGCCGGGTCGTGAATGAGCAGTTCTTC,CASSFMAGGRVVNEQFF,17,TRBV5-6,TRBD2,TRBJ2-1,-
TGTGCCAGCAGTTACTCGGCAGGGGGTGACTATGGCTACACCTTC,CASSYSAGGDYGYTF,15,TRBV6-5,TRBD1,TRBJ1-2,few
TGTGCCAGCAGTTACCAGGGAAGTGGCTACACCTTC,CASSYQGSGYTF,12,TRBV2,-,TRBJ1-2,-
TGTGCCAGCAGTTGGACAGCCTACAATGAGCAGTTCTTC,CASSWTAYNEQFF,13,TRBV27,-,TRBJ2-1,-
TGTGCCATCCGTGGGCGCGAAGGAGTCGAGCAGTACTTC,CAIRGREGVEQYF,13,TRBV10-3,-,TRBJ2-7,-
TGTGCCAGTAGTATTGGGCAGTCCGGTCAGCCCCAGCATTTT,CASSIGQSGQPQHF,14,TRBV19,-,TRBJ1-5,-
TGTGCCAGCAGCCAAGCGGGGGTAGAGACCCAGTACTTC,CASSQAGVETQYF,13,TRBV4-2,-,TRBJ2-5,-
TGCGCCAGCAGCCGAGTCGGGACAGGGCTCGAGCAGTACTTC,CASSRVGTGLEQYF,14,TRBV5-1,TRBD1,TRBJ2-7,-
TGTGCCAGCAGTTTCCAGTCCTATGGCTACACCTTC,CASSFQSYGYTF,12,TRBV12-3/TRBV12-4,-,TRBJ1-2,-
TGTGCCAGCAGCTTACGGGGGAGCGGCGGAAACACCATATATTTT,CASSLRGSGGNTIYF,15,TRBV7-6,-,TRBJ1-3,-
TGTGCCAGCAGAACGACAGGGGGCGGGCAGCCCCAGCATTTT,CASRTTGGGQPQHF,14,TRBV28,TRBD1,TRBJ1-5,-
TGCGCCAGCAGCTTGGAGGGAGGGACGAACACTGAAGCTTTCTTT,CASSLEGGTNTEAFF,15,TRBV5-1,-,TRBJ1-1,-
TGTGCCAGCAGCGTGGGACAGGGGGCTTACGAGCAGTACTTC,CASSVGQGAYEQYF,14,TRBV5-4,TRBD1,TRBJ2-7,-
TGTGCCAGTAGGAGCGGACAGGGCCTCCATAACTATGGCTACACCTTC,CASRSGQGLHNYGYTF,16,TRBV19,TRBD1,TRBJ1-2,-
TGTGCCTGGGGGGAAGGACAGGGGCTCGAGCAGTACTTC,CAWGEGQGLEQYF,13,TRBV30,TRBD1,TRBJ2-7,-
TGTGCCAGCTCACCGCAGGGACAGGGCAACTACGAGCAGTACTTC,CASSPQGQGNYEQYF,15,TRBV18,TRBD1,TRBJ2-7,few
TGTGCCAGTAGTGCCTCAGGGGATACGCAGTATTTT,CASSASGDTQYF,12,TRBV19,-,TRBJ2-3,-
TGTGCCAGCTCACCAGGGGGAGGATCACCCCTCCACTTT,CASSPGGGSPLHF,13,TRBV18,-,TRBJ1-6,-
TGTGCCACCAGTCAGCACAGTCCGAACACCGGGGAGCTGTTTTTT,CATSQHSPNTGELFF,15,TRBV24-1,-,TRBJ2-2,-
TGTGCCAGCAGCCGGGGACAGGGTTTCGAAAAACTGTTTTTT,CASSRGQGFEKLFF,14,TRBV5-4,TRBD1,TRBJ1-4,-
TGTGCCAGCAGCCCCGACAGTCAGCCCCAGCATTTT,CASSPDSQPQHF,12,TRBV28,-,TRBJ1-5,-
TGTGCCAGCAGCGGTAGGCAGGGCACTTCACCCCTCCACTTT,CASSGRQGTSPLHF,14,TRBV5-4,-,TRBJ1-6,few
TGTGCCAGCAGAACAGGCGTTTGGGAAAAACTGTTTTTT,CASRTGVWEKLFF,13,TRBV12-3/TRBV12-4,-,TRBJ1-4,-
TGTGCCAGTAGCGGGACAGGGTACCAAGAGACCCAGTACTTC,CASSGTGYQETQYF,14,TRBV19,TRBD1,TRBJ2-5,-
TGTGCCAGCAGCCGCACGGGAACCCACGAGCAGTACTTC,CASSRTGTHEQYF,13,TRBV5-4,-,TRBJ2-7,-
TGTGCCAGCAGCTTAACCTTCCTCAGCGCGAGGGGGGCCAAAAACATTCAGTACTTC,CASSLTFLSARGAKNIQYF,19,TRBV7-3,-,TRBJ2-4,-
TGTGCCAGCAGCAGAGGGGAGGGCTGGGGAGATACGCAGTATTTT,CASSRGEGWGDTQYF,15,TRBV6-5,TRBD2,TRBJ2-3,once
TGTGCCAGCTACAGGGGGGCGACCCCCTACAATGAGCAGTTCTTC,CASYRGATPYNEQFF,15,TRBV7-2,TRBD1,TRBJ2-1,-
TGTGCCAGCACCCCTGTAGGAGGGGACACTGAAGCTTTCTTT,CASTPVGGDTEAFF,14,TRBV5-5,-,TRBJ1-1,-
TGTGCCAGCAGTGACCCGACAGGTTCCTACGAGCAGTACTTC,CASSDPTGSYEQYF,14,TRBV6-1,-,TRBJ2-7,once
TGTGCCAGCAGCGCCCGGACTAGCGGGCCCCGAGATACGCAGTATTTT,CASSARTSGPRDTQYF,16,TRBV9,TRBD2,TRBJ2-3,-
TGCGCCAGCAGCTTGACAGGGGGCAAGTCTGGGGCCAACGTCCTGACTTTC,CASSLTGGKSGANVLTF,17,TRBV5-1,TRBD1,TRBJ2-6,-
TGTGCCAGCAGTTTCGGGGGTGGGGAGGACATTCAGTACTTC,CASSFGGGEDIQYF,14,TRBV28,-,TRBJ2-4,-
TGTGCCAGCAGTAGTACAGGGTCGGTCACTGAAGCTTTCTTT,CASSSTGSVTEAFF,14,TRBV27,-,TRBJ1-1,few
TGTGCCAGCAGCCAAGGACTAGGCACAGATACGCAGTATTTT,CASSQGLGTDTQYF,14,TRBV4-2,-,TRBJ2-3,few
TGTGCCAGCAGCTTGCCGGGAGTCTCACCCCTCCACTTT,CASSLPGVSPLHF,13,TRBV5-5,-,TRBJ1-6,-
TGTGCCAGCAGCTTACAGGGGGCCAACACCGGGGAGCTGTTTTTT,CASSLQGANTGELFF,15,TRBV6-1,TRBD1,TRBJ2-2,-
TGTGCCAGCAGCTCGGAGGGGGCCGGTGGCTACACCTTC,CASSSEGAGGYTF,13,TRBV5-6,TRBD1,TRBJ1-2,-
TGTGCCAGCAGCAACCTAGGGGGCGCACCCCTCCACTTT,CASSNLGGAPLHF,13,TRBV5-4,TRBD1,TRBJ1-6,-
TGTGCCAGCAGTCCCCACATACAGCCCCAGCATTTT,CASSPHIQPQHF,12,TRBV28,-,TRBJ1-5,-
TGCGCCAGCAGCGTCCAGGGTTTGCGAGATACGCAGTATTTT,CASSVQGLRDTQYF,14,TRBV5-1,-,TRBJ2-3,-
TGTGCCTGGAAGGTCGGCGGGGGCACAGATACGCAGTATTTT,CAWKVGGGTDTQYF,14,TRBV30,-,TRBJ2-3,-
TGTGCCAGCAGCTTCGTCGCGGGGCCCACCTACGAGCAGTACTTC,CASSFVAGPTYEQYF,15,TRBV7-2,-,TRBJ2-7,-
TGCAGCGTTGGGCTAGCGGTCAAAAACATTCAGTACTTC,CSVGLAVKNIQYF,13,TRBV29-1,TRBD2,TRBJ2-4,-
TGTGCCAGCAGCGCCCTTACGGGACTAGTTATTAATGAGCAGTTCTTC,CASSALTGLVINEQFF,16,TRBV6-2/TRBV6-3,TRBD2,TRBJ2-1,-
TGCGCCAGCTCATTCCGGGGTTCGCCCCAGCATTTT,CASSFRGSPQHF,12,TRBV5-1,-,TRBJ1-5,-
TGTGCCAGCAGCCCCTCTCAAACTACAGGGAAAGGCTACACCTTC,CASSPSQTTGKGYTF,15,TRBV7-8,-,TRBJ1-2,-
TGTGCCAGCTCCGCGGACAGGAGAGGGACTGAAGCTTTCTTT,CASSADRRGTEAFF,14,TRBV18,TRBD1,TRBJ1-1,few
TGTGCCAGCAGCCTTGGAAGGACAGGTGGGGAAAACATTCAGTACTTC,CASSLGRTGGENIQYF,16,TRBV11-3,TRBD1,TRBJ2-4,few
TGTGCCAGTAGTCGTAGCAATCAGCCCCAGCATTTT,CASSRSNQPQHF,12,TRBV19,-,TRBJ1-5,-
TGTGCCAGCAGCCCTCCCTCGGTCGGTGGCTACACCTTC,CASSPPSVGGYTF,13,TRBV4-2,-,TRBJ1-2,few
TGTGCCAGCAGCTTGGCCAGGACAGGGGGTAATTCACCCCTCCACTTT,CASSLARTGGNSPLHF,16,TRBV5-4,TRBD1,TRBJ1-6,-
TGTGCCAGCAGCCAAACTAGCGTAGCAGATACGCAGTATTTT,CASSQTSVADTQYF,14,TRBV5-6,TRBD2,TRBJ2-3,-